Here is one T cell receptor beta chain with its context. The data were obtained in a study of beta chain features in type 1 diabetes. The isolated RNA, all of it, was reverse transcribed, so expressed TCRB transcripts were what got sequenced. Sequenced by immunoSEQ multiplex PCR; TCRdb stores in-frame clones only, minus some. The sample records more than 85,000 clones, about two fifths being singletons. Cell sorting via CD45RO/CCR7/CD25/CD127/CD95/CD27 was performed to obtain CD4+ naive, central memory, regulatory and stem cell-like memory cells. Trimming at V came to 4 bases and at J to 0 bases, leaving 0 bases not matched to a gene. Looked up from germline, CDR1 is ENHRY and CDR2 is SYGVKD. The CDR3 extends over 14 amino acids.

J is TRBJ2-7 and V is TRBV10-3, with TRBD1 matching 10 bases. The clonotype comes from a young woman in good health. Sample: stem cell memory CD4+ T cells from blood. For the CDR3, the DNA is TGTGCCATCAGTGGGACAGGGGGCTCCTACGAGCAGTACTTC. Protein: CAISGTGGSYEQYF.